Reported below is one T cell receptor (beta chain). What it binds is not known. The data stem from a study of shared clonotypes between healthy human individuals. Overall study findings and caveats: Compared with memory subsets, naive subsets generally had larger estimated richness. Rarefaction demonstrated incomplete sorted-subset sequencing despite large depth.

This CDR3 has 15 amino acids. J gave up 3 bases and V 0 bases, and 3 bases lay outside the gene matches. Per the germline V gene, CDR1 is SGHRS and CDR2 is YFSETQ. Each of the donors was a healthy adult who was HIV-negative and had not had a recent acute infection or vaccination. Deep was the level used in running the assay. Generated by immunoSEQ multiplex PCR, the TCRdb table keeps only in-frame clones and is missing some. Here the sample spans 2 million to 3 million clones, approximately 94% being singletons. The sample consisted of naive CD4+ T cells from PBMCs. The subset denotes: CD45RA+ positively selected. This clonotype originated in a man aged 18-30 years in good health. Some clones in this sample may be carry-over from other donors' samples. This chain joins TRBV5-1 and TRBJ1-1; TRBD1 aligns across 9 bases. CDR3 region: CASSLETGGDTEAFF. Written as DNA, the CDR3 is TGCGCCAGCAGCTTGGAGACAGGGGGGGACACTGAAGCTTTCTTT.